This T cell receptor beta chain is drawn from a study of blood T cell repertoires in COVID-19. At the level of the study: The cDNA or gDNA used as material had been derived from T cells, B-cell-depleted T cells, or PBMCs.

TCRdb keeps only in-frame clones here, not all; method: immunoSEQ multiplex PCR. The top ten hold approximately 6.5% of the sample, which has about 170,000 clones, 70% to 90% seen once. This clone was found once. Sequencing input: peripheral blood. This TCR was sampled from a woman aged 80 or over in a cohort sampled during active or convalescent COVID-19.

For the CDR3, the DNA is TGTGCCAGCAGCGAGGGACTAGCGGGCTACGAGCAGTACTTC. Translated, it gives CASSEGLAGYEQYF. J is TRBJ2-5 and V is TRBV9; 12 nucleotides line up with TRBD2. The J call may be faulty, since TRBJ2-7 better matches the DNA end. Per the germline V gene, CDR1 is SGDLS and CDR2 is YYNGEE. CDR3 length equals 14 residues.